This T cell receptor beta chain appears in the sequencing data of a study of beta chain features in type 1 diabetes. General study points: Type 1 diabetes patients showed a moderate but significant shortening of TCRB CDR3s in all four CD4+ subsets.

This clone was recorded a few times. The antigen is not known. Sequencing targeted expressed TCRB transcripts, as all isolated RNA had been reverse transcribed. Measured with immunoSEQ multiplex PCR; TCRdb has only the in-frame clones, and not every one. The table records a few hundred thousand clones, around 21% of them present only once. The ends were cut back, 4 bases at V and 8 bases at J, with 10 bases in the middle. This CDR3 has 13 amino acids. Germline CDR1 and CDR2: SGDLS and YYNGEE. The rearrangement uses TRBV9 and TRBJ1-6, with no clear D. The sequencing sample was made of naive CD4+ T cells from blood. This sequence originates from a woman between 40 and 50 years old with type 1 diabetes. The DNA for the CDR3 is TGTGCCAGCAGCCTACGAGTGGATTCACCCCTCCACTTT. This codes for CASSLRVDSPLHF. The full variable domain, in which reference TRBV9 and TRBJ1-6 provide the parts outside the CDR3, is DSGVTQTPKHLITATGQRVTLRCSPRSGDLSVYWYQQSLDQGLQFLIQYYNGEERAKGNILERFSAQQFPDLHSELNLSSLELGDSALYFCASSLRVDSPLHFGNGTRLTVT.